This T cell receptor (beta chain) was sequenced during a study of shared clonotypes between healthy human individuals. There are a few counts of this clone. The target antigen is unknown. Findings of the study overall: In general, naive subsets displayed greater estimated richness than memory subsets did.

At a deep level, the assay was run. Genomic DNA of each subset was evenly split across several immunoSEQ plates. The data were produced by immunoSEQ multiplex PCR, yet TCRdb's version contains in-frame clones alone and is incomplete. The sample lists around 990,000 clones, 70% to 85% occurring once. The donor population consisted of healthy HIV-negative adults with no recent acute infections or vaccinations. V was shortened by 2 bases and J by 8 bases, with 11 bases between the two germline ends. This CDR3 has 13 amino acids. Germline V gene data show CDR1 as SGHTS and CDR2 as YDEGEE. The chain combines TRBV5-8 with TRBJ2-1, with D possibly matching TRBD2 (6 bases). Sequencing was performed on memory CD4+ T cells from PBMCs. The subset denotes: CD45RA-negative fraction. The sequence derives from a man in his late teens or twenties in good health. Some clones in this sample may be carry-over from other donors' samples. Here the CDR3 reads CASSFREKDEQFF. The CDR3 coding sequence is TGTGCCAGCAGCTTCCGGGAGAAAGATGAGCAGTTCTTC.